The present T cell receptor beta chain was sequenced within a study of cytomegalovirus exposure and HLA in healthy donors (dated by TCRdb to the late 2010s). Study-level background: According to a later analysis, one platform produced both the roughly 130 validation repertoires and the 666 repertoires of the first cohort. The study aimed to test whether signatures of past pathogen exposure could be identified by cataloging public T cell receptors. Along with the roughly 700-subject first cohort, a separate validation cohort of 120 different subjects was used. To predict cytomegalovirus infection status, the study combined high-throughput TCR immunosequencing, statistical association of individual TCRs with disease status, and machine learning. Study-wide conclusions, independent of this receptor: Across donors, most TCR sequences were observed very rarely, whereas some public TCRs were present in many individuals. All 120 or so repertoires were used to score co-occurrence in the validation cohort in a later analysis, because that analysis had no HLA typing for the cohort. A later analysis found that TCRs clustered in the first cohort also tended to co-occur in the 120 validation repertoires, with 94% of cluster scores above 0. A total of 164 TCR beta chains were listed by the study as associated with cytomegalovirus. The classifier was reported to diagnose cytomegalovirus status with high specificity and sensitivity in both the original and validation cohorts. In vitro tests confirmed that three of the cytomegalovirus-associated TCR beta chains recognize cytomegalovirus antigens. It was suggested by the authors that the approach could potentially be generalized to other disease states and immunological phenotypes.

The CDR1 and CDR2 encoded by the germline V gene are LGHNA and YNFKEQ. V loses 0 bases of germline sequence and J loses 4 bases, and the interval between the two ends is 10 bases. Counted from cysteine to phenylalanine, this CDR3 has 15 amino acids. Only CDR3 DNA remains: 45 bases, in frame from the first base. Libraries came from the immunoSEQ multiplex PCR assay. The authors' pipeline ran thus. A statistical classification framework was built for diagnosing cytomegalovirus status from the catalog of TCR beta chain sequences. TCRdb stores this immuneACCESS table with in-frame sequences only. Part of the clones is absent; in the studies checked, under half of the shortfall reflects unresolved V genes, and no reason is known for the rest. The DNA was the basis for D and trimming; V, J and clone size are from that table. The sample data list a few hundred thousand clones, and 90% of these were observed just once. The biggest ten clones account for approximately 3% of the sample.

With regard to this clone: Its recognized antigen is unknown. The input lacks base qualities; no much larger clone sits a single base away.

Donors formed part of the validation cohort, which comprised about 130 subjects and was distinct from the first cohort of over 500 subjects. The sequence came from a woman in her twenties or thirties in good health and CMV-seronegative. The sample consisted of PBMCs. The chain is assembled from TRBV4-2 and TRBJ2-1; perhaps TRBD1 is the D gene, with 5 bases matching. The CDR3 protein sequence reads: CASSQDEQAYNEQFF. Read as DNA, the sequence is TGTGCCAGCAGCCAAGACGAACAGGCGTACAATGAGCAGTTCTTC.